Presented here are 28 T cell receptor beta chains from one specimen sequenced in a study of blood T cells in healthy people across ages. The use of a sample-barcoded 5' primer and a J-beta primer mix characterized a second PCR of roughly 6 to 11 cycles. TCRdb fed the 5' RACE reads into MiXCR, producing one record per CDR3 protein. The data show some 1.7 million distinct CDR3 sequences, roughly 30% seen once. Sequenced: blood. The receptors shown here come from a woman in her thirties in good health.

V is TRBV29-1 and J is TRBJ2-6; weak D call: TRBD1 (5 bases). This CDR3 region has 15 residues. The V and J ends lost 4 bases and 0 bases respectively, with 10 bases between them. The V gene's germline CDR1 is SQVTM and CDR2 ANQGSEA. CDR3: CSVGQRYSGANVLTF. CDR3 nucleotide sequence: TGCAGCGTTGGACAGCGCTACTCTGGGGCCAACGTCCTGACTTTC.

This clonotype was seen more than once but under ten times. The chain links TRBV2 to TRBJ2-7; no definite D call. Trimming shortened V by 3 bases and J by 6 bases, and 6 bases separated the two germline ends. The CDR3 loop spans 11 amino acids. Germline CDR1 reads SNHLY; CDR2 reads FYNNEI. The CDR3: CASSDWGEQYF. The CDR3 region has the DNA TGTGCCAGCAGTGACTGGGGCGAGCAGTACTTC.

A word on this clonotype: It may be a read error: a sequence one base away is much more abundant. The chain combines TRBV7-2 with TRBJ2-7; D gene uncertain. The V gene's germline CDR1 is SGHTA and CDR2 FQGNSA. Trimming cost V 2 bases and J 7 bases, with 9 bases left between them. CDR3 size: 12 residues. The CDR3 loop reads CASSLIKNEQYF. CDR3 sequence (DNA): TGTGCCAGCAGCTTAATAAAGAATGAGCAGTACTTC.

This clonotype appeared a few times. The V call is TRBV4-1, the J call TRBJ1-5, with unresolved D. The germline V gene has CDR1 MGHRA and CDR2 YSYEKL. V dropped 3 bases and J dropped 3 bases, with 3 bases sitting between them. The CDR3 is made up of 12 amino acids. Here the CDR3 DNA reads TGCGCCAGCAGCCATAACAATCAGCCCCAGCATTTT. It specifies CASSHNNQPQHF.

This clonotype has only a few counts. The chain joins TRBV20-1 to TRBJ2-1; 7 bases fit TRBD2. This CDR3 has 13 amino acids. CDR1 and CDR2 (germline): DFQATT, SNEGSKA (reference sequence). With 7 bases clipped from V and 0 bases from J, the junction kept 3 bases outside the gene matches. CDR3 protein: CSVKRGSYNEQFF. As DNA, the CDR3 is TGCAGTGTTAAGCGGGGCTCCTACAATGAGCAGTTCTTC.

Comment on this clonotype: One junction end does not reproduce the germline sequence, and a read error may be involved. The chain uses TRBV6-1 and TRBJ2-3; unclear D gene. The length of the CDR3 is 13 residues. From germline, CDR1 is MNHNS and CDR2 SASEGT. In nucleotides, the CDR3 is TGTGCCAGCTGTGAAGCAGACCCAGATACGCAGTATTTT. Translation gives CASCEADPDTQYF.

This clonotype was seen only once. Being one base from a much bigger clone, this may be a read error. V gene TRBV6-6 combines with J gene TRBJ2-1; D possibly corresponds to TRBD1 (6 bases). The DNA end lines up better with TRBJ2-7; the J call may be wrong. Germline V gene data show CDR1 as MNHNY and CDR2 as SVGAGI (reference sequence). The CDR3 has 15 amino acids. DNA for the CDR3: TGTGCCAGCAGTTATGGGGACATCTCCTACAATGAGCAGTACTTC. Translated: CASSYGDISYNEQYF.

This clonotype was detected a few times. The rearrangement joins TRBV4-3 to TRBJ2-4; TRBD1 agrees at 8 bases. The CDR3 has 14 residues. Germline loops: CDR1 LGHNA, CDR2 YSLEER. The junction had 9 bases not matched to a gene; V was cut back by 1 base and J by 13 bases. As DNA, the CDR3 is TGCGCCAGCAGCCAAGGCCGACAGGGGTACCTGCAGTACTTC. Its protein is CASSQGRQGYLQYF.

This chain connects TRBV11-2 to TRBJ2-1; 8 nucleotides match TRBD2. Germline CDR1 reads SGHAT; CDR2 reads FQNNGV. The CDR3 contains 14 residues. The V and J ends lost 1 base and 8 bases, in that order; junction bases with no gene match: 4. The CDR3 nucleotides are TGTGCCAGCAGCTTAGGACTAGCGCGTCATGAGCAGTTCTTC. Residues: CASSLGLARHEQFF. The full variable domain, in which reference TRBV11-2 and TRBJ2-1 provide the parts outside the CDR3, is EAGVAQSPRYKIIEKRQSVAFWCNPISGHATLYWYQQILGQGPKLLIQFQNNGVVDDSQLPKDRFSAERLKGVDSTLKIQPAKLEDSAVYLCASSLGLARHEQFFGPGTRLTVL.

This clonotype showed up just a few times. V usage is TRBV12-3 or TRBV12-4 and J usage is TRBJ2-6; no firm D call. The CDR3 runs to 14 residues. Between the trimmed V and J ends, which lost 6 bases and 4 bases, there was a span of 10 bases. The CDR3 spells CASRHTTGANVLTF. CDR3 DNA: TGTGCCAGCAGGCACACCACAGGGGCCAACGTCCTGACTTTC.

This clonotype appeared many times. The chain uses TRBV28 and TRBJ2-4; 8 nucleotides agree with TRBD1. The length of the CDR3 is 15 residues. The germline gives CDR1 MDHEN, CDR2 SYDVKM. J lost 5 bases, V lost 3 bases, and 6 bases had no gene match. The chain's CDR3 is CASSLTGDHENIQYF. DNA of the CDR3: TGTGCCAGCAGTTTGACAGGGGATCACGAAAACATTCAGTACTTC.

This clonotype was seen a handful of times. J is TRBJ2-5 and V is TRBV6-2 or TRBV6-3; 7 positions agree with TRBD1. The CDR3 length is 14 residues. Germline V lookup: CDR1 MNHEY, CDR2 SVGEGT. J lost 4 bases, V lost 4 bases, and 6 bases had no gene match. The CDR3 DNA follows: TGTGCCAGCAGTTCAGCGGACAGGCGAGAGACCCAGTACTTC. Protein: CASSSADRRETQYF.

This clonotype was detected a few times. This sequence joins TRBV15 and TRBJ2-1, with D possibly being TRBD2 (5 bases). The CDR3 length is 13 residues. CDR1 is LNHNV, CDR2 YYDKDF, per germline (reference sequence). Trimming pared 5 bases from V and 10 bases from J, leaving 15 bases between. CDR3 bases: TGTGCCACCAGCTTCAGTGGACCGGGAGAGCAGTTCTTC. Translated, it gives CATSFSGPGEQFF. Drawing the rest from reference TRBV15 and TRBJ2-1, the complete variable domain is DAMVIQNPRYQVTQFGKPVTLSCSQTLNHNVMYWYQQKSSQAPKLLFHYYDKDFNNEADTPDNFQSRRPNTSFCFLDIRSPGLGDTAMYLCATSFSGPGEQFFGPGTRLTVL.

This clonotype was seen only once. A junction end diverges from the germline sequence, so it may reflect a read error. V and J are TRBV20-1 and TRBJ2-3; the match to TRBD2 covers 9 bases. This CDR3 comprises 13 residues. The germline V gene has CDR1 DFQATT and CDR2 SNEGSKA (reference sequence). In nucleotides, the CDR3 is TGCTGTGCTAAGCGGGGGGCCGGTAATACGCAGTATTTT. It translates to CCAKRGAGNTQYF.

For this clonotype: Germline is not matched at one junction end, which may reflect a read error. This chain links TRBV5-1 with TRBJ2-1, with 9 bases aligning to TRBD2. Germline assignment: CDR1 SGHRS and CDR2 YFSETQ. The CDR3 spans 16 residues. The CDR3: CTSSPLAGGPKDEQFF. CDR3 nucleotides: TGCACCAGCAGCCCGCTTGCGGGAGGGCCTAAGGATGAGCAGTTCTTC.

The V gene is TRBV3-1, the J gene TRBJ1-5; D gene unclear. The V gene's germline CDR1 is LGHDT and CDR2 YNNKEL (reference sequence). V lost 1 base, J lost 7 bases, and 8 bases lay in between. The CDR3 contains 13 residues. CDR3 amino acids: CASSQVGIQPQHF. The CDR3 DNA follows: TGTGCCAGCAGCCAAGTGGGGATCCAGCCCCAGCATTTT.

The CDR3 spells CASSVVKGQNEQYF. The CDR3 DNA reads as TGTGCCAGCAGCGTAGTGAAGGGGCAAAATGAGCAGTACTTC. This chain uses TRBV7-2 with TRBJ2-7; weak D call: TRBD1 (5 bases). Trimming cost V 5 bases and J 7 bases, with 18 bases left between them. Germline V gene lookup returns CDR1 SGHTA and CDR2 FQGNSA. The CDR3 has 14 residues. Together with reference TRBV7-2 and TRBJ2-7, the CDR3 gives the full variable domain: GAGVSQSPSNKVTEKGKDVELRCDPISGHTALYWYRQSLGQGLEFLIYFQGNSAPDKSGLPSDRFSAERTGGSVSTLTIQRTQQEDSAVYLCASSVVKGQNEQYFGPGTRLTVT.

Ten or more counts support this clonotype. This chain links TRBV10-3 with TRBJ2-5; D is uncertain. Deletions cut 0 bases from V and 5 bases from J, with 10 bases between. The CDR3 runs 14 residues. CDR1 ENHRY and CDR2 SYGVKD come from the germline V gene. The CDR3 nucleotides are TGTGCCATCAGTGAGTCAACGGGTGGGGAGACCCAGTACTTC. This sequence encodes CAISESTGGETQYF.

This clonotype was counted between two and nine times. The chain employs TRBV6-5 and TRBJ1-1; D gene ambiguous. Trimming left V 4 bases short and J 5 bases short, with 11 bases between. Germline CDR1 reads MNHEY; CDR2 reads SVGAGI. The CDR3 is 13 amino acids. The CDR3 DNA reads TGTGCCAGCAGTTCGGGGTTGGGTACTGAAGCTTTCTTT. Residues: CASSSGLGTEAFF.

In regard to this clonotype: A much more abundant neighbour one base away suggests this may be a read error. V is TRBV4-1 and J is TRBJ2-4, with a weak D call TRBD2 (6 bases). The J call may be faulty, since TRBJ2-5 better matches the DNA end. Germline assignment: CDR1 MGHRA and CDR2 YSYEKL. This CDR3 contains 16 residues. The CDR3 sequence: CASSQRLGGYRETQYF. The CDR3 coding sequence is TGCGCCAGCAGCCAAAGACTAGGCGGATACCGAGAGACCCAGTACTTC.

As for this clonotype: This may stem from a read error, because a much larger clone lies one nucleotide away. The genes are TRBV4-1 and TRBJ2-1; no reliable D call. Germline lookup yields CDR1 MGHRA and CDR2 YSYEKL. Trimming removed 1 base at V and 13 bases at J, with 17 bases between. The CDR3 is made up of 14 amino acids. CDR3 sequence reads: CASSQVGGEETQFF. The CDR3 nucleotides read TGCGCCAGCAGCCAAGTGGGCGGCGAAGAGACCCAGTTCTTC.

The chain uses TRBV7-2 and TRBJ2-7; 10 nucleotides agree with TRBD2. CDR1 and CDR2 from the germline V gene are SGHTA and FQGNSA. The CDR3 contains 19 residues. Unmatched junction bases numbered 19, after V lost 5 bases and J lost 3 bases. The CDR3 nucleotides read TGTGCCAGCAGCCCCCGGCTAGGTCTAGCGGGGGCCGGGAACTACGAGCAGTACTTC. Encoded protein: CASSPRLGLAGAGNYEQYF.

This chain's CDR3 is CASRVQGTYNEQYF. CDR3 DNA sequence: TGTGCCAGCAGGGTACAGGGGACCTACAATGAGCAGTACTTC. The V call is TRBV12-3 or TRBV12-4, the J call TRBJ2-7; 7 nucleotides match TRBD1. The CDR3 loop spans 14 amino acids. V lost 6 bases and J lost 7; bases outside the gene matches: 12.

In this sample, this clonotype turned up a few times. The chain joins TRBV6-1 to TRBJ2-3; 10 bases map to TRBD2. The CDR3 sequence is 16 residues long. The V gene's germline CDR1 is MNHNS and CDR2 SASEGT. V was clipped by 1 base and J by 2 bases; unmatched bases: 3. In nucleotides, the CDR3 is TGTGCCAGCAGTGAAGTGCTAGCGGGGGACACAGATACGCAGTATTTT. Translated: CASSEVLAGDTDTQYF.

The rearrangement joins TRBV18 to TRBJ2-1, with D possibly being TRBD2 (5 bases). In germline, CDR1 is KGHSH, CDR2 LQKENI. The V and J ends lost 2 bases and 9 bases respectively, with 11 bases between them. This CDR3 is 13 amino acids long. DNA of the CDR3: TGTGCCAGCTCACCAACGTACGCGGGTGAGCAGTTCTTC. Encoded protein: CASSPTYAGEQFF.

The chain couples TRBV2 to TRBJ2-5; 12 positions agree with TRBD2. Germline CDR1 reads SNHLY; CDR2 reads FYNNEI. V shed 7 bases, J shed 4 bases, and the junction held 7 bases outside the gene matches. The CDR3 sequence is 15 residues long. The CDR3 sequence: CASMELAGGGETQYF. The CDR3 bases are TGTGCCAGCATGGAGCTAGCGGGAGGGGGAGAGACCCAGTACTTC. Filled out from reference TRBV2 and TRBJ2-5, the complete variable domain reads EPEVTQTPSHQVTQMGQEVILRCVPISNHLYFYWYRQILGQKVEFLVSFYNNEISEKSEIFDDQFSVERPDGSNFTLKIRSTKLEDSAMYFCASMELAGGGETQYFGPGTRLLVL.

DNA for the CDR3: TGCAGTGCTTTTCCTGGGGACAGCTCTTGTGAGACCCAGTACTTC. Amino acids: CSAFPGDSSCETQYF. The chain employs TRBV20-1 and TRBJ2-5; 7 bases line up with TRBD1. V gave up 5 bases and J gave up 5 bases; unmatched junction bases: 14. The germline V gene encodes CDR1 DFQATT and CDR2 SNEGSKA (reference sequence). This CDR3 has 15 amino acids.

The rearrangement joins TRBV7-9 to TRBJ1-2; perhaps TRBD1 as D (6 bases). The CDR3 runs to 18 residues. V dropped 5 bases and J dropped 1 base, with 23 bases sitting between them. Per the germline V gene, CDR1 is SEHNR and CDR2 is FQNEAQ (reference sequence). The CDR3 loop reads CASSLPRLRQEINYGYTF. CDR3 coding DNA: TGTGCCAGCAGCCTACCTCGGTTGCGACAGGAAATTAACTATGGCTACACCTTC. The whole variable domain, filled in from reference TRBV7-9 and TRBJ1-2, reads DTGVSQNPRHKITKRGQNVTFRCDPISEHNRLYWYRQTLGQGPEFLTYFQNEAQLEKSRLLSDRFSAERPKGSFSTLEIQRTEQGDSAMYLCASSLPRLRQEINYGYTFGSGTRLTVV.